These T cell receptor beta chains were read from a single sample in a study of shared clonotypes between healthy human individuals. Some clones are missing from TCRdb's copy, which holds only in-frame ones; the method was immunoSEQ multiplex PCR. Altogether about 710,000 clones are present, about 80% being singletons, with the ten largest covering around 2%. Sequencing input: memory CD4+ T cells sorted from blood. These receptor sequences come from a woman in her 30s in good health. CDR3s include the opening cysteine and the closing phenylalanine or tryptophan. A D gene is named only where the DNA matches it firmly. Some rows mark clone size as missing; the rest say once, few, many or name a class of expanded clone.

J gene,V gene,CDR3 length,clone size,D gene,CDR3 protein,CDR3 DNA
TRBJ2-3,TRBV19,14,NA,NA,CASSTRSGTDTQYF,TGTGCCAGTAGTACCCGTTCAGGGACAGATACGCAGTATTTT
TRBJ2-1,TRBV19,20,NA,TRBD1,CASSIHRDRGRFRGRNEQFF,TGTGCCAGTAGCATTCACCGGGACAGGGGGCGCTTCCGGGGTCGGAATGAGCAGTTCTTC
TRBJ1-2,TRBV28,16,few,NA,CASSLVNIRARNGYTF,TGTGCCAGCAGCTTGGTTAATATCAGGGCTAGGAATGGCTACACCTTC
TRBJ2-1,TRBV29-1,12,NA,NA,CSVEGGGNEQFF,TGCAGCGTTGAAGGTGGAGGGAATGAGCAGTTCTTC
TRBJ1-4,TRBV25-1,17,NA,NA,CASSDVGGKQRDEKLFF,TGTGCCAGCAGTGATGTGGGAGGGAAGCAACGAGATGAAAAACTGTTTTTT
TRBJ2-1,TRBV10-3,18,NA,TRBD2,CAISEVRGGLADYNEQFF,TGTGCCATCAGTGAGGTTAGGGGGGGACTAGCGGATTACAATGAGCAGTTCTTC
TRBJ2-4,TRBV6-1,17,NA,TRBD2,CASSELPSGAGKNIQYF,TGTGCCAGCAGTGAATTGCCTAGCGGGGCGGGCAAAAACATTCAGTACTTC
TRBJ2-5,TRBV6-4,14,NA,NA,CASSDPDHQETQYF,TGTGCCAGCAGTGACCCGGACCACCAAGAGACCCAGTACTTC
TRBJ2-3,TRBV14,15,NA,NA,CASSQENWGTDTQYF,TGTGCCAGCAGCCAAGAGAATTGGGGCACAGATACGCAGTATTTT
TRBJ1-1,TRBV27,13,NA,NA,CASSLIMNTEAFF,TGTGCCAGCAGTTTAATCATGAACACTGAAGCTTTCTTT
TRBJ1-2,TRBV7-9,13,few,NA,CASSLAGGYGYTF,TGTGCCAGCAGCTTAGCGGGAGGCTATGGCTACACCTTC
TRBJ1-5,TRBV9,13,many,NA,CASSISDNQPQHF,TGTGCCAGCAGCATAAGTGACAATCAGCCCCAGCATTTT
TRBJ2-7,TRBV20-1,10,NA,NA,CSALTYEQYF,TGCAGTGCTCTAACCTACGAGCAGTACTTC
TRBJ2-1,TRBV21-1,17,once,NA,CASSKVSTLHLDNEQFF,TGTGCCAGCAGCAAAGTCAGTACGCTACACCTAGATAATGAGCAGTTCTTC
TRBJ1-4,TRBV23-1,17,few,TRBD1,CASSQSGDRVFNEKLFF,TGCGCCAGCAGTCAATCGGGGGACAGGGTGTTTAATGAAAAACTGTTTTTT